This T cell receptor (beta chain) came from a study of prognosis after radiotherapy for stage I lung cancer. At the level of the study: Stage I non-small cell lung cancer patients were enrolled between early 2018 and early 2019.

The TCR beta CDR3 region was amplified from genomic DNA, with two rounds of multiplex PCR being used for the amplification. Every TRBV and TRBJ gene had its own specific primer in first-round PCR. TCRdb ran MiXCR on the multiplex PCR reads and lists one entry per CDR3 protein. The profile shows 20,000 to 25,000 distinct CDR3 sequences, approximately 40% of them singletons. The CDR3 totals 13 residues. The germline CDR1 and CDR2 sequences are MNHEY and SMNVEV (reference sequence). Losses at the gene ends were 7 bases for V and 0 bases for J; bases not matched to a gene: 3. A volume of roughly 5.8 milliliters of peripheral blood was collected by draw at each of two time points. Study-level results: After stereotactic body radiation therapy, unique TCR clone counts dropped from a median of roughly 9,900 to 7,200.

Worth noting for this clonotype: Its matching antigen is unknown. The conserved final phenylalanine or tryptophan is absent from the CDR3, which likely points to a read error.

The J gene is TRBJ2-7, the V gene TRBV27, with TRBD1 matching 7 bases. The sequencing used PBMCs, collected before or after stereotactic body radiation therapy (not recorded which). The source is a donor over 45 with non-small cell lung cancer. In DNA, the CDR3 is TGTGCCAGCAAGGGACAGTACTCCTACGAGCAGTACCTC. This sequence encodes CASKGQYSYEQYL.